The entry that follows covers one T cell receptor beta chain sequence. This entry comes from a study of blood T cell repertoires in COVID-19. Under the authors' procedure: Estimation of nucleated cell counts was performed using reference gene primer amplification. This table comes from immunoSEQ multiplex PCR, and its TCRdb copy is limited to in-frame clones, with some not included. V and J calls and clone size are as listed in that table; D and trimming were resolved from the DNA. The table lists around 290,000 clones, 80% to 95% of them singletons, with roughly 1.1% in the top ten. The CDR3 spans 15 residues. V lost 4 bases and J lost 0, with 11 bases in between. In germline, CDR1 is SGDLS, CDR2 YYNGEE.

This chain links TRBV9 with TRBJ2-1; possible D gene TRBD2, 5 bases. The material sequenced was PBMCs or T cells enriched from blood (not recorded which). The TCR originated in a woman aged 30 to 39 who had recovered from COVID-19. CDR3 sequence reads: CASSRSGSSYNEQFF. The CDR3 region has the DNA TGTGCCAGCAGCAGAAGCGGCAGCTCCTACAATGAGCAGTTCTTC.